The rows below give T cell receptor beta chains drawn from one sample of a study of blood T cell repertoires in COVID-19. Sequencing used immunoSEQ multiplex PCR; TCRdb keeps in-frame clones, though not all of them. The sample lists about 73,000 clones; 83% were seen once. The material sequenced was peripheral blood. These receptors all come from a man in his forties or fifties with active COVID-19. The CDR3 runs from the conserved cysteine through the conserved F or W. A D gene is named only where the DNA matches it firmly. Only some rows state a clone size, as once, few, many or a class for expanded clones.

D	size	J	V	DNA	CDR3
NA	NA	TRBJ2-6	TRBV12-5	TGTGCTAGTCTTAGCTCTGGGGCCAACGTCCTGACTTTC	CASLSSGANVLTF
TRBD2	once	TRBJ2-1	TRBV4-2	TGTGCCAGCAGCCAAGATCTAGCGGGGGAGCAGTTCTTC	CASSQDLAGEQFF
NA	NA	TRBJ2-3	TRBV2	TGTGCCAGCGGCCAGTCCTTGGCAGATACGCAGTATTTT	CASGQSLADTQYF
TRBD1	NA	TRBJ1-2	TRBV4-3	TGCGCCAGCAGCCAAGATCGGCAGGGGGGAGGCTACACCTTC	CASSQDRQGGGYTF
TRBD1	NA	TRBJ1-5	TRBV28	TGTGCCAGCAATCGAGGGGGCTTTAGTCAGCCCCAGCATTTT	CASNRGGFSQPQHF
NA	NA	TRBJ2-3	TRBV4-1	TGCGCCAGCAGCCGGACCGGGACTCCGGCAGATACGCAGTATTTT	CASSRTGTPADTQYF
TRBD1	NA	TRBJ2-7	TRBV10-1	TGCGCCAGCAGTGATACAGGGGGCGATGGGTACGAGCAGTACTTC	CASSDTGGDGYEQYF
TRBD1	NA	TRBJ2-7	TRBV11-2	TGTGCCAGCAGCTTGAACCCCCAGGGGGACGAGCAGTACTTC	CASSLNPQGDEQYF
NA	NA	TRBJ1-1	TRBV4-2	TGTGCCAGCAGCCAAGCCCTGGCGAACACTGAAGCTTTCTTT	CASSQALANTEAFF
NA	NA	TRBJ1-6	TRBV7-9	TGTGCCAGCAGCTCCGGGCCGGTGACAGGCCGGCCACCCCTCCACTTT	CASSSGPVTGRPPLHF
NA	NA	TRBJ1-2	TRBV5-1	TGCGCCAGCAGCTTAGGAAACGGGGGGCTGGAATCCTACACCTTC	CASSLGNGGLESYTF
TRBD2	few	TRBJ2-1	TRBV6-6	TGTGCCAGCACCCACGGTCTAGCGGACAATGAGCAGTTCTTC	CASTHGLADNEQFF
NA	NA	TRBJ1-4	TRBV6-5	TGTGCCAGCAGCCTACAGGGTATTAATGAAAAACTGTTTTTT	CASSLQGINEKLFF
TRBD1	NA	TRBJ2-5	TRBV19	TGTGCCAGTGGGCTGCCAGGGGGCAGAGGGCAAGAGACCCAGTACTTC	CASGLPGGRGQETQYF
TRBD2	once	TRBJ2-3	TRBV9	TGTGCCAGCAGCATCGGGACTAGCGGGGGCACAGATACGCAGTATTTT	CASSIGTSGGTDTQYF
TRBD2	NA	TRBJ2-5	TRBV6-1	TGTGCCAGCAGTGAAGGGGCTAGCGGGGTCCAAGAGACCCAGTACTTC	CASSEGASGVQETQYF
TRBD1	NA	TRBJ1-2	TRBV29-1	TGCAGCGTTGGTGGGGACAGGGTATATGGCTACACCTTC	CSVGGDRVYGYTF
NA	NA	TRBJ2-5	TRBV11-2	TGTGCCAGCGGGGTATGGGGAGAAGAGACCCAGTACTTC	CASGVWGEETQYF
NA	NA	TRBJ2-4	TRBV5-8	TGTGCCAGCAGCAGGGGATCAGGGTCAAACATTCAGTACTTC	CASSRGSGSNIQYF
TRBD2	NA	TRBJ2-3	TRBV28	TGTGCCAGCAGTCCATTATCCCCCCGGTTAGCGGGAATGACAGATACGCAGTATTTT	CASSPLSPRLAGMTDTQYF
TRBD1	NA	TRBJ2-5	TRBV24-1	TGTGCCACCAGTGATGGAGGGACAGGGGGCATGGAGACCCAGTACTTC	CATSDGGTGGMETQYF